The next 32 T cell receptor beta chains were all read from a single sample in a study of T cell repertoires in cytomegalovirus infection. TCRdb processed the reads anew with MiXCR; each CDR3 protein has one entry. This sample has about 920,000 distinct CDR3 sequences, with around 30% found just once. No antigen is known for these receptors. Source: cultured CD8+ T cells from PBMCs, taken from culture after CMV antigen stimulation. These receptors all stem from a human donor in good health (CMV status not recorded). Some clones in this sample may be carry-over from other donors' samples.

The rearrangement joins TRBV19 to TRBJ2-5; 10 bases align to TRBD2. The ends lost 9 bases at V and 4 bases at J; junction bases unmatched: 5. Germline V gene data show CDR1 as LNHDA and CDR2 as SQIVND (reference sequence). The CDR3 covers 13 residues. In DNA form, the CDR3 reads TGTGCCAGCAGCAGACTAGCGGGAGAGACCCAGTACTTC. Amino acid sequence: CASSRLAGETQYF.

The chain employs TRBV27 and TRBJ2-2; D remains ambiguous. Trimming shortened V by 5 bases and J by 2 bases, and 12 bases separated the two germline ends. The CDR3 sequence is 15 residues long. The germline gives CDR1 MNHEY, CDR2 SMNVEV (reference sequence). The DNA for the CDR3 is TGTGCCAGCAGTGGAAATCCAAGCAACACCGGGGAGCTGTTTTTT. Its translation is CASSGNPSNTGELFF.

The V call is TRBV9, the J call TRBJ1-1; no clear D. The V end lost 0 bases, the J end lost 1 base, and 10 bases lay between the germline ends. The germline V gene has CDR1 SGDLS and CDR2 YYNGEE. This CDR3 is 15 amino acids long. This CDR3 is CASSVGGMWNTEAFF. The CDR3 coding sequence is TGTGCCAGCAGCGTAGGGGGTATGTGGAACACTGAAGCTTTCTTT.

This clonotype was observed at least ten times. This chain connects TRBV20-1 to TRBJ2-5; the D is unclear. The CDR3 covers 14 residues. In germline, CDR1 is DFQATT, CDR2 SNEGSKA (reference sequence). Trimming took 6 bases from V and 5 from J, leaving 19 bases between them. The CDR3 region has the DNA TGCAGTGCGGACCCAGGCCTCTCGGTGGAGACCCAGTACTTC. It encodes CSADPGLSVETQYF.

This chain uses TRBV7-6 with TRBJ1-2; D perhaps matches TRBD1 (5 bases). The CDR3 totals 15 residues. The V end was cut by 4 bases, the J end by 4 bases, with 16 bases between. Germline-derived CDR1 and CDR2 are SGHVS and FNYEAQ. The CDR3 sequence: CASSSLRGGAYGYTF. The CDR3 bases are TGTGCCAGCAGCTCCCTTCGGGGAGGGGCCTATGGCTACACCTTC. Filled out from reference TRBV7-6 and TRBJ1-2, the complete variable domain reads GAGVSQSPRYKVTKRGQDVALRCDPISGHVSLYWYRQALGQGPEFLTYFNYEAQQDKSGLPNDRFSAERPEGSISTLTIQRTEQRDSAMYRCASSSLRGGAYGYTFGSGTRLTVV.

This clonotype has just one count. V is TRBV7-6 and J is TRBJ2-1, with D perhaps being TRBD1 or TRBD2 (5 bases each). V was clipped by 8 bases and J by 0 bases, with 23 bases between them. In germline, CDR1 is SGHVS, CDR2 FNYEAQ. The CDR3 is made up of 18 amino acids. CDR3 sequence reads: CASLAWGEGWSSYNEQFF. The CDR3 coding sequence is TGTGCCAGCTTAGCTTGGGGTGAGGGGTGGAGCTCCTACAATGAGCAGTTCTTC.

At least ten counts were recorded for this clonotype. The V call is TRBV7-2, the J call TRBJ2-7; 9 bases line up with TRBD1. Germline V gene data show CDR1 as SGHTA and CDR2 as FQGNSA. Germline trimming cut 5 bases from V and 3 bases from J; bases unmatched to any gene: 2. This CDR3 region has 13 residues. The DNA of the CDR3 is TGTGCCAGCAGCGAGACAGGGGGCTACGAGCAGTACGTC. Its protein is CASSETGGYEQYV.

The CDR3 protein is CSAVRATTGELFF. In nucleotides, the CDR3 is TGCAGTGCAGTGCGGGCGACCACCGGGGAGCTGTTTTTT. The V call is TRBV20-1, the J call TRBJ2-2, with D possibly TRBD2 on 5 matching bases. The CDR3 consists of 13 residues. The V gene lost 6 bases and the J gene lost 4 bases, with 12 bases spanning the gap. CDR1 is DFQATT, CDR2 SNEGSKA, per germline (reference sequence).

The rearrangement uses TRBV6-6 and TRBJ1-5; TRBD1 agrees at 7 bases. This CDR3 spans 14 amino acids. The germline CDR1 and CDR2 sequences are MNHNY and SVGAGI (reference sequence). The V and J ends lost 4 bases and 5 bases, in that order; junction bases with no gene match: 5. CDR3 coding DNA: TGTGCCAGCAGTTTCAGGGGGGAGTATCAGCCCCAGCATTTT. It encodes CASSFRGEYQPQHF.

The V call is TRBV19, the J call TRBJ2-2, with D possibly TRBD2 on 7 matching bases. Trimming stripped 6 bases from V and 4 bases from J, with 12 bases between. Germline CDR1 LNHDA, CDR2 SQIVND (reference sequence). The CDR3 spans 14 residues. The CDR3 DNA reads as TGTGCCAGTAGGAAGGGGGGGGGCACCGGGGAGCTGTTTTTT. Its translation: CASRKGGGTGELFF.

This clonotype turned up a few times. The chain carries TRBV20-1 and TRBJ1-5; TRBD1 matches 11 bases. The germline V gene has CDR1 DFQATT and CDR2 SNEGSKA (reference sequence). After removal of 6 bases from V and 0 bases from J, the junction contained 4 bases not matched to a gene. This CDR3 spans 15 amino acids. CDR3 residues: CSAGQGAISNQPQHF. CDR3 DNA: TGCAGTGCCGGACAGGGGGCAATTAGCAATCAGCCCCAGCATTTT.

This clonotype showed up just a few times. The rearrangement links TRBV6-5 to TRBJ1-1, with a weak D call TRBD1 (5 bases). V shed 5 bases and J shed 2 bases, with 15 bases lying between them. The CDR3 has 15 amino acids. Germline CDR1 and CDR2: MNHEY and SVGAGI. The DNA of the CDR3 is TGTGCCAGCAGTCGACCCGGGACGGGAAACACTGAAGCTTTCTTT. It translates to CASSRPGTGNTEAFF.

This clonotype was observed many times. The chain joins TRBV15 to TRBJ2-7, with TRBD2 as a possible D gene (6 bases). Germline V gives CDR1 LNHNV, CDR2 YYDKDF (reference sequence). V lost 1 base to trimming and J lost 4 bases, with 11 bases between them. The CDR3 spans 14 residues. CDR3: CATSRVGGRYEQYF. The CDR3 DNA reads TGTGCCACCAGCAGAGTAGGAGGGAGATACGAGCAGTACTTC.

The V and J genes are TRBV6-2 or TRBV6-3 and TRBJ1-1; a weak D match, TRBD1 (5 bases). Germline V lookup: CDR1 MNHEY, CDR2 SVGEGT. Trimming cost V 0 bases and J 3 bases, with 14 bases left between them. This CDR3 comprises 16 residues. CDR3 coding DNA: TGTGCCAGCAGTTACTCGGACAACCCGGGGGACACTGAAGCTTTCTTT. It encodes CASSYSDNPGDTEAFF.

The chain has TRBV19 and TRBJ2-4, with D possibly being TRBD2 (5 bases). CDR1 is LNHDA, CDR2 SQIVND, per germline (reference sequence). V was trimmed by 9 bases and J by 8 bases, leaving 17 bases between them. This CDR3 is built from 13 residues. CDR3 in amino acids: CASSLGVVDIQYF. The CDR3, as DNA: TGTGCCAGCAGTCTCGGGGTGGTGGACATTCAGTACTTC.

The table lists this clonotype with a few counts. The chain has TRBV20-1 and TRBJ1-5; 7 bases are shared with TRBD1. J was trimmed by 0 bases and V by 6 bases; bases with no gene match: 5. Germline V lookup: CDR1 DFQATT, CDR2 SNEGSKA (reference sequence). This CDR3 comprises 14 residues. In DNA, the CDR3 is TGCAGTGCCCGGACAGGTTATAGCAATCAGCCCCAGCATTTT. Translating it yields CSARTGYSNQPQHF.

V is TRBV10-3 and J is TRBJ2-1; unclear D gene. Germline V gives CDR1 ENHRY, CDR2 SYGVKD. The CDR3 loop spans 14 amino acids. Deletions cut 10 bases from V and 0 bases from J, with 13 bases between. CDR3 sequence (DNA): TGTGCCACCCGGACGGTTAGCTCCTACAATGAGCAGTTCTTC. Encoded protein: CATRTVSSYNEQFF.

The chain employs TRBV7-9 and TRBJ2-3; the D gene is possibly TRBD2 (6 bases). Germline loops: CDR1 SEHNR, CDR2 FQNEAQ (reference sequence). This CDR3 has 16 residues. The V gene lost 0 bases and the J gene lost 6 bases, with 16 bases spanning the gap. DNA for the CDR3: TGTGCCAGCAGCTTAGCTAGCGGCCTGGGATTTGATACGCAGTATTTT. Translated: CASSLASGLGFDTQYF.

This clonotype was seen more than once but under ten times. The J gene is TRBJ2-5, the V gene TRBV7-2, with TRBD2 identical over 11 bases. V was pared by 1 base and J by 4 bases, with 5 bases of the junction left unmatched. The CDR3 runs 16 residues. Germline lookup yields CDR1 SGHTA and CDR2 FQGNSA. In DNA, the CDR3 is TGTGCCAGCAGCTTAGGTAGCGGGGGGGAATCAGAGACCCAGTACTTC. Encoded protein: CASSLGSGGESETQYF.

The chain is built from TRBV5-1 and TRBJ2-1, with D tentatively TRBD2 (5 bases). Germline values: CDR1 SGHRS, CDR2 YFSETQ. The CDR3 runs to 16 residues. Trimming left V 3 bases short and J 4 bases short, with 17 bases between. The CDR3 DNA reads TGCGCCAGCAGCTCCGGAGTCGCGGACTTATACAATGAGCAGTTCTTC. This gives the protein CASSSGVADLYNEQFF. The full variable domain, in which reference TRBV5-1 and TRBJ2-1 provide the parts outside the CDR3, is KAGVTQTPRYLIKTRGQQVTLSCSPISGHRSVSWYQQTPGQGLQFLFEYFSETQRNKGNFPGRFSGRQFSNSRSEMNVSTLELGDSALYLCASSSGVADLYNEQFFGPGTRLTVL.

This rearrangement joins TRBV12-3 or TRBV12-4 to TRBJ1-1, with D unresolved. V lost 3 bases and J lost 3, with 14 bases in between. This CDR3 comprises 15 residues. The CDR3 coding sequence is TGTGCCAGCAGTTTCTTTGTTCGGGTAGACACTGAAGCTTTCTTT. It yields the protein CASSFFVRVDTEAFF.

Comment on this clonotype: Germline is not matched at one junction end, which may reflect a read error. As DNA, the CDR3 is TGTGCCAGTGGGGGGCTAGGGGCGAACTCTGAAGCTTTCTTT. Translating gives CASGGLGANSEAFF. The chain combines TRBV7-6 with TRBJ1-1; the D gene is possibly TRBD1 (6 bases). This CDR3 contains 14 residues. Germline values: CDR1 SGHVS, CDR2 FNYEAQ.

The chain links TRBV7-2 to TRBJ1-6; 8 nucleotides align to TRBD1. CDR1 and CDR2 from the germline V gene are SGHTA and FQGNSA. Trimming took 5 bases from V and 10 from J; bases not matched to a gene: 7. CDR3 size: 14 residues. Here the CDR3 DNA reads TGTGCCAGCAGCGAAGACAGGGGCAGGTCACCCCTCCACTTT. The encoded protein is CASSEDRGRSPLHF. Full variable domain (remainder filled in from reference TRBV7-2 and TRBJ1-6): GAGVSQSPSNKVTEKGKDVELRCDPISGHTALYWYRQSLGQGLEFLIYFQGNSAPDKSGLPSDRFSAERTGGSVSTLTIQRTQQEDSAVYLCASSEDRGRSPLHFGNGTRLTVT.

The chain carries TRBV7-9 and TRBJ2-7; 8 bases match TRBD1. CDR1 SEHNR and CDR2 FQNEAQ come from the germline V gene (reference sequence). The ends lost 5 bases at V and 0 bases at J; junction bases unmatched: 9. CDR3 length: 16 residues. The CDR3 sequence: CASSPRDRQSSYEQYF. DNA of the CDR3: TGTGCCAGCAGCCCCCGGGACAGGCAAAGCTCCTACGAGCAGTACTTC.

This clonotype was recorded a few times. The chain joins TRBV27 to TRBJ1-2, with D possibly TRBD1 on 5 matching bases. CDR1 and CDR2 from the germline V gene are MNHEY and SMNVEV (reference sequence). This CDR3 has 13 residues. Trimming took 3 bases from V and 7 from J, leaving 12 bases between them. DNA of the CDR3: TGTGCCAGCAGTTTTTCAAGGGACTCTGGCTACACCTTC. This encodes CASSFSRDSGYTF.

V gene TRBV5-1 combines with J gene TRBJ2-1, with a possible D match to TRBD1 (6 bases). V was trimmed by 4 bases and J by 4 bases, leaving 12 bases between them. Germline V lookup: CDR1 SGHRS, CDR2 YFSETQ. The CDR3 has 14 residues. For the CDR3, the DNA is TGCGCCAGCAGCAGCTACGGACAGTACAATGAGCAGTTCTTC. Protein sequence: CASSSYGQYNEQFF.

The chain is built from TRBV5-1 and TRBJ2-1, with 8 bases matching TRBD1. The CDR3 totals 16 residues. Germline V CDR1 and CDR2: SGHRS, YFSETQ. Trimming removed 0 bases from V and 8 bases from J; junction bases left unmatched: 10. The CDR3 sequence: CASSLVATGVIDEQFF. In nucleotides, the CDR3 is TGCGCCAGCAGCTTGGTGGCGACAGGGGTAATCGATGAGCAGTTCTTC.

This chain uses TRBV4-1 with TRBJ1-1; D not resolved. CDR3 length equals 12 residues. Trimming stripped 7 bases from V and 8 bases from J, with 14 bases between. Looked up from germline, CDR1 is MGHRA and CDR2 is YSYEKL. This chain's CDR3 is CASNNPGREAFF. The CDR3 region has the DNA TGCGCCAGCAACAATCCGGGCCGCGAAGCTTTCTTT.

This clonotype was found many times. The chain couples TRBV7-3 to TRBJ1-1; 8 bases agree with TRBD1. Germline loops: CDR1 SGHTA, CDR2 FQGTGA. V shed 5 bases and J 6 bases; nucleotides not matched to a gene: 8. This CDR3 has 14 residues. This CDR3 reads CASSRGQGRAEAFF. DNA for the CDR3: TGTGCCAGCAGCCGTGGACAGGGTCGAGCTGAAGCTTTCTTT. Based on the CDR3 plus reference TRBV7-3 and TRBJ1-1, the full variable domain is GAGVSQTPSNKVTEKGKYVELRCDPISGHTALYWYRQSLGQGPEFLIYFQGTGAADDSGLPNDRFFAVRPEGSVSTLKIQRTERGDSAVYLCASSRGQGRAEAFFGQGTRLTVV.

J is TRBJ2-2 and V is TRBV2; TRBD1 might be the D (5 bases). V was clipped by 1 base and J by 2 bases, with 8 bases between them. The CDR3 runs to 15 residues. CDR1 is SNHLY and CDR2 is FYNNEI in the germline V gene. The CDR3 loop is CASSEGTRNTGELFF. DNA for the CDR3: TGTGCCAGCAGTGAAGGGACAAGAAACACCGGGGAGCTGTTTTTT.

The chain has TRBV6-2 or TRBV6-3 and TRBJ2-6, with a tentative D call TRBD1 (6 bases). This CDR3 is 15 amino acids long. Germline loops: CDR1 MNHEY, CDR2 SVGEGT. Written as DNA, the CDR3 is TGTCAGACATTATGGACAGCCTCTGGGGCCAACGTCCTGACTTTC. Protein sequence: CQTLWTASGANVLTF.

The chain uses TRBV12-3 or TRBV12-4 and TRBJ1-2; the D is unclear. Trimming cost V 7 bases and J 8 bases, with 14 bases left between them. The CDR3 sequence is 12 residues long. CDR3 sequence reads: CASTPGWRGYTF. DNA for the CDR3: TGTGCCAGCACCCCCGGGTGGCGGGGCTACACCTTC.